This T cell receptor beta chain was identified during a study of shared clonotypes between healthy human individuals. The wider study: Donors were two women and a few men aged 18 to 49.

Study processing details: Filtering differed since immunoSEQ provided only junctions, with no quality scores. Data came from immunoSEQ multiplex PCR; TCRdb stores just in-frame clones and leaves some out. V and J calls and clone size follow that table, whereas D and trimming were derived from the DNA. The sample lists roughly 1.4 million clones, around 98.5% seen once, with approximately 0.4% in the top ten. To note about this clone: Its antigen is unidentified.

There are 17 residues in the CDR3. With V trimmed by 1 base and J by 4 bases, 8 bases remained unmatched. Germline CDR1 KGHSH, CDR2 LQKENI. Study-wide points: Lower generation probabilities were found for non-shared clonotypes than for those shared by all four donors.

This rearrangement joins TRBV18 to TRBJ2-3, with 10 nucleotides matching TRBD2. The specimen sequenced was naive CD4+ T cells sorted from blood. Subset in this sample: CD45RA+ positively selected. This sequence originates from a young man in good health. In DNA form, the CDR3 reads TGTGCCAGCTCACCACTTGGGGCTAGCGGGAGTCCAGATACGCAGTATTTT. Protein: CASSPLGASGSPDTQYF.